The source of this TCR beta chain is a study of cytomegalovirus exposure and HLA in healthy donors. Note on this clone: Its specificity is not known. Mismatch with germline at one junction end may stem from a read error.

CDR1 and CDR2 from the germline V gene are SGHRS and YFSETQ. The CDR3 length is 14 residues. Whole-study findings and limits: Researchers catalogued under 200 TCR beta chains as cytomegalovirus-associated. What a later analysis showed was that several of the most significant clusters appeared linked to common viral pathogens.

This PCR relied on a set of 60 Vbeta primers and 13 Jbeta primers. Assay used: immunoSEQ multiplex PCR; TCRdb lists only in-frame clones, some missing. The profile shows roughly 200,000 clones, approximately 80% of them singletons. V gene TRBV5-1 combines with J gene TRBJ2-3; a weak D match, TRBD2 (6 bases). The TCR comes from a woman aged 45-59 years in good health and CMV-seronegative. Sequencing was performed on PBMCs. This CDR3 reads CASSLKREADTRYF. The CDR3 bases are TGCGCCAGCAGCTTGAAAAGGGAGGCAGATACGCGGTATTTT.